Listed below are T cell receptor beta chains from one sample, sequenced in a study of identical twins. TCRdb recomputed calls from the 5' RACE reads with MiXCR, one row per CDR3 protein. The sample contains nearly 200,000 distinct CDR3 sequences, less than 20% of which appear only once. These data were also reused for a study on T cells expressing NK-cell markers.

Source material: CD8+ T cells sorted from blood. Receptors originate from a young woman in good health. CDR3s include the opening cysteine and the closing phenylalanine or tryptophan. Fields, in order: clone size, D gene, V gene, J gene, CDR3 protein, CDR3 DNA. The D gene is left open where the match is weak. Clone size, where shown, is once, few, many, or a class for clones that have expanded.

>few|TRBD1|TRBV25-1|TRBJ2-5
CASSAWTGEETQYF
TGTGCCAGCAGTGCCTGGACAGGGGAAGAGACCCAGTACTTC
>few|TRBD1|TRBV19|TRBJ1-1
CASDRDRGTEAFF
TGTGCCAGCGACAGGGACAGGGGCACTGAAGCTTTCTTT
>many|TRBD1|TRBV11-2|TRBJ2-7
CASSLDPGQPHHEQYF
TGTGCCAGCAGCTTAGATCCGGGACAGCCACACCACGAGCAGTACTTC
>.|.|TRBV27|TRBJ2-1
CASSPTFLLPEQFF
TGTGCCAGCAGCCCCACCTTCCTGCTCCCTGAGCAGTTCTTC
>few|TRBD2|TRBV12-3/TRBV12-4|TRBJ2-1
CASSPGLAGTYNEQFF
TGTGCCAGCAGTCCAGGACTAGCGGGGACCTACAATGAGCAGTTCTTC
>few|.|TRBV25-1|TRBJ1-1
CASSEPSGMNTEAFF
TGTGCCAGCAGTGAGCCCTCCGGGATGAACACTGAAGCTTTCTTT
>few|TRBD2|TRBV11-1|TRBJ2-3
CASSLAPLTSSSTDTQYF
TGTGCCAGCAGCTTAGCCCCTTTGACTAGCTCCTCCACAGATACGCAGTATTTT
>few|.|TRBV29-1|TRBJ2-1
CSVYGGERFF
TGCAGCGTTTACGGGGGTGAGCGGTTCTTC
>many|.|TRBV12-3/TRBV12-4|TRBJ1-1
CASSLMGGEQAFF
TGTGCCAGCAGTTTAATGGGGGGGGAACAAGCTTTCTTT
>.|.|TRBV4-3|TRBJ2-5
CASSQLRDGVETQYF
TGCGCCAGCAGCCAGCTCCGGGACGGGGTCGAGACCCAGTACTTC
>.|TRBD1|TRBV5-1|TRBJ1-1
CASSLEGTDMNTEAFF
TGCGCCAGCAGCTTGGAAGGGACAGATATGAACACTGAAGCTTTCTTT
>few|.|TRBV2|TRBJ2-1
CASSESGLNNEQFF
TGTGCCAGCAGTGAATCAGGACTAAACAATGAGCAGTTCTTC
>few|TRBD2|TRBV7-2|TRBJ2-7
CASSLGLPGYEQYF
TGTGCCAGCAGCCTGGGACTACCGGGCTACGAGCAGTACTTC
>many|.|TRBV18|TRBJ1-4
CASSPAGTNEKLFF
TGTGCCAGCTCACCGGCAGGAACTAATGAAAAACTGTTTTTT
>many|.|TRBV29-1|TRBJ2-1
CSARAAGNYNEQFF
TGCAGCGCAAGGGCGGCAGGGAACTACAATGAGCAGTTCTTC
>.|.|TRBV2|TRBJ2-3
CASGRQNTDTQYF
TGTGCCAGCGGGAGACAAAACACAGATACGCAGTATTTT
>few|TRBD2|TRBV24-1|TRBJ2-1
CATSAPGLAGSNEQFF
TGTGCCACCAGTGCCCCAGGACTAGCGGGTTCCAATGAGCAGTTCTTC